This T cell receptor (beta chain) was recorded in a study of T cell responses to AZD1222 COVID-19 vaccine (dated by TCRdb to the early 2020s). Regarding the complete study: AZD1222 recipients given second doses at about 4 weeks or at about 12 weeks were pooled, since spike-specific TCR depth and breadth were not found to differ between the two schedules. Trial participants were enrolled by age into 18-55, 56-69 and 70-plus year subgroups, with approximately 160, 26 and 62 TCR-sequenced participants respectively. TCR sequencing was performed for roughly 240 trial participants, of whom some 200 were given two doses of AZD1222 and around 25 were given two doses of MenACWY control vaccine.

This specimen's time point label, interpreted: baseline before first vaccination. The vaccinee samples were drawn from two UK trials, COV001 and COV002, one of which was a single-blind randomized controlled phase 2/3 trial testing AZD1222 (ChAdOx1 nCoV-19) in healthy adults. For TCRbeta chain sequencing, PBMC samples from trial participants were taken at day 0 and at day 28 after the second dose. Overall study results and their limits: Spike-specific TCR breadth and depth rose significantly after two AZD1222 doses compared with day 0 and with MenACWY recipients. Only a handful of AZD1222 recipients were SARS-CoV-2 seropositive at baseline, limiting conclusions about previously exposed vaccinees. Because no day 14 peak-response samples were available, the repertoires could be characterized only after the peak T cell response. Participants were mostly white British, with more females than males. The authors suggested clonal diversity may have been underestimated. The 56-69-year group was small, and its depth increase did not reach significance, likely because of low power. Reportedly, almost half of the unique spike-specific TCRs recognized epitopes lying outside the regions that are mutated in the B.1.351 and B.1.1.7 variants. CD4 TCRs associated with the vaccine covered the entire spike protein, and the dominant responses were in regions 160-218 and 743-854.

The CDR3 regions of human TCRbeta chains were analyzed by immunosequencing. The authors' pipeline ran thus. TCRs in the repertoires were matched against a reference library of SARS-CoV-2-specific TCRs that had been generated with the MIRA antigen-specificity platform. Breadth was defined as the fraction of unique TCRs that were SARS-CoV-2-associated, and depth was defined as the fraction of total T cells that were SARS-CoV-2-associated. Using the MIRA data, each spike-specific TCR was assigned both to the spike region to which the TCR was reactive and to a CD4 or CD8 class. Log10-transformed breadth and depth values were compared by one-way ANOVA with Sidak's multiple comparisons tests. The table comes from immuneACCESS by way of TCRdb, which keeps in-frame sequences with V and J called. Part of the clones is missing from these tables; in studies checked, under half for an unresolved V gene and the rest for unknown reasons. Clone size and V and J calls were adopted from that table, with D and trimming inferred from the DNA. The sample profile shows roughly 110,000 clones; around 90% of them were found once. The top ten constitute about 4.5% of the sample.

About this clone itself: Its target antigen remains unknown. Nothing much larger sits one base from this clone, and base qualities are not available.

Its CDR3 holds 13 amino acids, cysteine through phenylalanine. The only DNA kept is the CDR3, 39 bases in frame from the first base. The junction shows trimming of 4 bases on V and 7 bases on J, plus 10 bases between the germline ends. The source material was peripheral blood, sampled on day 0 of AZD1222 vaccination. Recombination linked TRBV12-3 or TRBV12-4 to TRBJ1-4, with the identity of the D gene unclear. This TCR came from an adult in good health. The bases read TGTGCCAGCAGTTCAACGGGTTCTGAAAAACTGTTTTTT. It translates to CASSSTGSEKLFF.